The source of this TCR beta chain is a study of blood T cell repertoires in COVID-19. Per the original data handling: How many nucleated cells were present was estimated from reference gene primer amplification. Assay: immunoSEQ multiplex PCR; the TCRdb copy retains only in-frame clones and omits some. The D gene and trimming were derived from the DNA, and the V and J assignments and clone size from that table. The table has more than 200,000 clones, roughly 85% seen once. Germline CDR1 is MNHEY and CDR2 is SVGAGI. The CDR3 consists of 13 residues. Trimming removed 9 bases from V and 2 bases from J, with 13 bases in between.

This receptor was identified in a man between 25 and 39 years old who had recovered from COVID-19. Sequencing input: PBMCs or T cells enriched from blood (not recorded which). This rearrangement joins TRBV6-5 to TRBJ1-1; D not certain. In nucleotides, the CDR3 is TGTGCCAGGCGACGTGACAAAAACACTGAAGCTTTCTTT. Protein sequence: CARRRDKNTEAFF.